This record looks at one T cell receptor (beta chain) sequence and its context. The record originates from a study of OX40 agonist ivuxolimab in advanced cancers. The length of the CDR3 is 17 residues. CDR1 is SGHNT and CDR2 is YENEEA in the germline V gene. J was trimmed by 2 bases and V by 5 bases; bases with no gene match: 10. Assay: immunoSEQ multiplex PCR; the TCRdb copy retains only in-frame clones and omits some. The sample lists about 69,000 clones; 80% to 90% were seen once. The receptor's source is an adult with an advanced solid tumor such as melanoma, head and neck, liver or kidney cancer. The chain carries TRBV11-3 and TRBJ2-2; TRBD1 agrees at 8 bases. Specimen: CD4+ or CD8+ T cells sorted from blood, collected in a trial of the OX40 agonist ivuxolimab. The CDR3 is CASSQRPGQGNTGELFF. Here the CDR3 DNA reads TGTGCCAGCAGCCAACGGCCCGGACAGGGAAACACCGGGGAGCTGTTTTTT.